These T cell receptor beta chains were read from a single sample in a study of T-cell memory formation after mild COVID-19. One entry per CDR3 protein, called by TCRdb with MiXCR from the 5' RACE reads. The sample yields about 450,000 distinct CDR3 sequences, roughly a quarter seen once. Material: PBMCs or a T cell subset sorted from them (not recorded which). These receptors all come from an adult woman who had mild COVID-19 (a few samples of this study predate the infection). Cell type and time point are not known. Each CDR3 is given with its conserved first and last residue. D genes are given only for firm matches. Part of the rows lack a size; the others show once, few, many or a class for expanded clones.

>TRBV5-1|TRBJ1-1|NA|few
TGCGCCAGCAGCTTGTGGGGTGAGGGCACTGAAGCTTTCTTT
CASSLWGEGTEAFF
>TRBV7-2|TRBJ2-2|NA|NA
TGTGCCAGCAGCTTAGGGTTGGGCTCCGGGGAGCTGTTTTTT
CASSLGLGSGELFF
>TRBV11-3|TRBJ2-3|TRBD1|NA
TGTGCCAGCAGCTTGAGGACAGGGTACATCACAGATACGCAGTATTTT
CASSLRTGYITDTQYF
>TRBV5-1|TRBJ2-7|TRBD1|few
TGCGCCAGCAGCTCGGACAGGAACTCCTACGAGCAGTACTTC
CASSSDRNSYEQYF
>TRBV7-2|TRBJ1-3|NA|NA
TGTGCCAGCAGCTTTGGCCCCCAACACCTCTCTGGAAACACCATATATTTT
CASSFGPQHLSGNTIYF
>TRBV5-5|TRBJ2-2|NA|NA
TGTGCCAGCAGCTTGTCGGGGGCGCCGAGCACCGGGGAGCTGTTTTTT
CASSLSGAPSTGELFF
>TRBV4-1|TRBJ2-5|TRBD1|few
TGCGCCAGCAGCCAAGTCACAGGGGGAGGCGTGGAGACCCAGTACTTC
CASSQVTGGGVETQYF
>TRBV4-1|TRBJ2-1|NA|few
TGCGCCAGCAGCCAAGTTTTGTTTGGTCGGGGGCCGACAGGGAATGAGCAGTTCTTC
CASSQVLFGRGPTGNEQFF
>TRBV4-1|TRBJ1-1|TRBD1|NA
TGCGCCAGCAGCCGGCACGCGACTCAGGGGGGCCAAAGGGACACTGAAGCTTTCTTT
CASSRHATQGGQRDTEAFF
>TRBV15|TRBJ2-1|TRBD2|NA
TGTGCCACCAGCAGAACCTTAGCGGGAGCAACCCGGAGTGGGAACAATGAGCAGTTCTTC
CATSRTLAGATRSGNNEQFF
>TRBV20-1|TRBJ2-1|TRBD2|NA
TGCAGTGCTACCCCGGGACTAGTTGAGGGGCCTGAGGCCTACAATGAGCAGTTCTTC
CSATPGLVEGPEAYNEQFF
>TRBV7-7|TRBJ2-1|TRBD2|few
TGTGCCAGCAGCTTAGGGGCCGGGGGGTGGAATGAGCAGTTCTTC
CASSLGAGGWNEQFF
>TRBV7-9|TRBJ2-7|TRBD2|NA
TGTGCCAGCGAATATGGCGGGGGGGCCTACGAGCAGTACTTC
CASEYGGGAYEQYF
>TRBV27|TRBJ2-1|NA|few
TGTGCCAGTAATGTAGGGGGTAACCACCGGTCCACGCAGTTCTTC
CASNVGGNHRSTQFF
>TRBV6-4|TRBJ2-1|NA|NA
TGTGCCAGCAGTGACTTTGGTAGTGAGCAGTTCTTC
CASSDFGSEQFF
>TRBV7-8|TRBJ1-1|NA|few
TGTGCCAGCAGCTTAGCGGCGGAGGACCCTGAAGCTTTCTTT
CASSLAAEDPEAFF
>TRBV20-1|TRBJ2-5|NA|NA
TGCAGTGCTAGAGCGTCCTCCGGGACGGGAGAGACCCAGTACTTC
CSARASSGTGETQYF
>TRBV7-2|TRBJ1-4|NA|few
TGTGCCAGCAGCTGGGCCAAGGGGCGTTATAATGAAAAACTGTTTTTT
CASSWAKGRYNEKLFF
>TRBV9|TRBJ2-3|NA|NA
TGTGCCAGCAGCGTAGGGGGCCAGACCGGTACGCAGTATTTT
CASSVGGQTGTQYF
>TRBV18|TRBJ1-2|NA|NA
TGTGCCAGCTCACCAAGCAGGGAATCATACTACACCTTC
CASSPSRESYYTF
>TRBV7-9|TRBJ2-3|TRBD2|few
TGTGCCAGCAGCTCTCCCCCAGCGGGGGGCCGTGATACGCAGTATTTT
CASSSPPAGGRDTQYF
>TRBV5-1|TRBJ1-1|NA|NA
TGCGCCAGCAGCTTGGCCGGACCGAACACTGAAGCTTTCTTT
CASSLAGPNTEAFF
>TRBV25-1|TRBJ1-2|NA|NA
TGTGCCAGCAGCCCTATGAATATCTTCGTCTATGGCTACACCTTC
CASSPMNIFVYGYTF
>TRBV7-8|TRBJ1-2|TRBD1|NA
TGTGCCAGCAGCTTAGCGAGCGCGACAGGGGTCTACGACTATGGCTACACCTTC
CASSLASATGVYDYGYTF
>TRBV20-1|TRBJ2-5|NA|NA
TGCAGTGCCAACGGGGACGGAGAGACCCAGTACTTC
CSANGDGETQYF
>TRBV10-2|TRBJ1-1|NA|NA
TGCGCCAGCAGTGAGTCGATGACGAACACTGAAGCTTTCTTT
CASSESMTNTEAFF
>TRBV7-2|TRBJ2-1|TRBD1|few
TGTGCCAGCAGCTTCCGACAGGGGGCAGGGGAGCAGTTCTTC
CASSFRQGAGEQFF
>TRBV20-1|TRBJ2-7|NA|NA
TGCAGTGCTGGGGGCGGGAGCTCCTACGAGCAGTACTTC
CSAGGGSSYEQYF
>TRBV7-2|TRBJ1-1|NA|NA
TGTGCCAGCAGCTTTCTCGCTGCAGGGGAGACTGAAGCTTTCTTT
CASSFLAAGETEAFF
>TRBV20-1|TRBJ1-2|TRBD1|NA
TGCAGTGCTAGAGGACAGGGGGCCGGCCGAGATTTTTATGGCTACACCTTC
CSARGQGAGRDFYGYTF
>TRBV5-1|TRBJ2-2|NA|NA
TGCGCCAGCAGCTTGGTAGTTTCGAACACCGGGGAGCTGTTTTTT
CASSLVVSNTGELFF
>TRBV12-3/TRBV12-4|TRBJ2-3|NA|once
TGTGCCAGCAGTAGGAGCGGAGGGGCAGATACGCAGTATTTT
CASSRSGGADTQYF
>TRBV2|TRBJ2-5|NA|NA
TGTGCCAGCAGTGAGGGGACACTACAAGAGACCCAGTACTTC
CASSEGTLQETQYF
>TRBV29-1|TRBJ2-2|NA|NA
TGCAGCGTTGAGCGAGGGAGGCCCGGGGAGCTGTTTTTT
CSVERGRPGELFF
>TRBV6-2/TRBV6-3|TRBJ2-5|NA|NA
TGTGCCAGCAGGACCCCAAGGGGGGGCGAGACCCAGTACTTC
CASRTPRGGETQYF
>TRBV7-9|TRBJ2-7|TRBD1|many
TGTGCCAGCAGCCTTTCCCGGGACAGGGACTACGAGCAGTACTTC
CASSLSRDRDYEQYF
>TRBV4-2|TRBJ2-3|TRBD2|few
TGTGCCAGCAGCCTCACCCCCACTAGCGGGAGCACAGATACGCAGTATTTT
CASSLTPTSGSTDTQYF
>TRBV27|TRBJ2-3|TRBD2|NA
TGTGCCAGCATACAGCGGGGGGGCCCAGATACGCAGTATTTT
CASIQRGGPDTQYF
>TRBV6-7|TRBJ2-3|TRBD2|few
TGTGCCAGCAGTCCACCCTCGGAGAGGACTAGCGGGAGGACAGATACGCAGTATTTT
CASSPPSERTSGRTDTQYF
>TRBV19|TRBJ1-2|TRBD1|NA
TGTGCCAGTAGTATGGGACAGGGTAACTATGGCTACACCTTC
CASSMGQGNYGYTF
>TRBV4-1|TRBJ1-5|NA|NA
TGCGCCAGCAGCCAATATCAGAATAGCAATCAGCCCCAGCATTTT
CASSQYQNSNQPQHF
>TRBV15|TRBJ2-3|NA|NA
TGTGCCACCAGCAGAGATCGGAGAGAGCAGTATTTT
CATSRDRREQYF
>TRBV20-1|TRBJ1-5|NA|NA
TGCAGTGCTAGGTCCCGGGACATACTTTTT
CSARSRDILF
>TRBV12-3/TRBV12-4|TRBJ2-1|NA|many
TGTGCCAGCAGTCCCCGGGGAGGTCGGTCCTACAATGAGCAGTTCTTC
CASSPRGGRSYNEQFF
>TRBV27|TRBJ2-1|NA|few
TGTGCCAGCAGTTTCCTCTCCAGCTTGGCGTTAGAGCAGTTCTTC
CASSFLSSLALEQFF